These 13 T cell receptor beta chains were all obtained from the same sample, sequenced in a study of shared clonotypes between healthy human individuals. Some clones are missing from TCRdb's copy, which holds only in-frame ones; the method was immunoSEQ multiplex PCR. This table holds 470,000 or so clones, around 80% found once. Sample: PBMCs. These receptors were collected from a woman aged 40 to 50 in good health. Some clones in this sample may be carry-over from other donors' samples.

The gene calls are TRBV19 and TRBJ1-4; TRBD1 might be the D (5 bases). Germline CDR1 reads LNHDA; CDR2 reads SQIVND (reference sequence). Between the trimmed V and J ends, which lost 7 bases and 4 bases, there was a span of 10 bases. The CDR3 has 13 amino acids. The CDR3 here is CASKQGRNEKLFF. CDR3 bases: TGTGCCAGTAAGCAGGGACGTAATGAAAAACTGTTTTTT.

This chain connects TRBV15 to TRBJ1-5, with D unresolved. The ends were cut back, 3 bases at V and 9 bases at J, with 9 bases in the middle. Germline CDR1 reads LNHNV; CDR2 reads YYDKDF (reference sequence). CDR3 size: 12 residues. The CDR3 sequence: CATSRAAGPQHF. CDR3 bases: TGTGCCACCAGCAGGGCGGCGGGGCCCCAGCATTTT.

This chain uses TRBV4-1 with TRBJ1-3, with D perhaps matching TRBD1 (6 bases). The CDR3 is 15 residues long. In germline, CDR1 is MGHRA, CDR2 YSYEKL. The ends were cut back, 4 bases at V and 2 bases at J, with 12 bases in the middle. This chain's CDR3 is CASSPTGTAGNTIYF. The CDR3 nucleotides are TGCGCCAGCAGCCCCACAGGGACGGCTGGAAACACCATATATTTT.

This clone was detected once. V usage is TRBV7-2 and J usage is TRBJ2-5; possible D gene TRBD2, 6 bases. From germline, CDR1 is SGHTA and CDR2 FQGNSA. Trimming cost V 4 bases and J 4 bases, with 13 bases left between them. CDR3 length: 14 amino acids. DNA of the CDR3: TGTGCCAGCAGCTCCCGACTAGTCGGAGAGACCCAGTACTTC. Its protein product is CASSSRLVGETQYF.

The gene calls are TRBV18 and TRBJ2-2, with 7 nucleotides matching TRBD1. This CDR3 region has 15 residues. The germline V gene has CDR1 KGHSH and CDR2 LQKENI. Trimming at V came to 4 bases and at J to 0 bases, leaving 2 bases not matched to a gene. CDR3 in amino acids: CASSHRGPNTGELFF. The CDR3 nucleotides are TGTGCCAGCTCACACAGGGGCCCGAACACCGGGGAGCTGTTTTTT.

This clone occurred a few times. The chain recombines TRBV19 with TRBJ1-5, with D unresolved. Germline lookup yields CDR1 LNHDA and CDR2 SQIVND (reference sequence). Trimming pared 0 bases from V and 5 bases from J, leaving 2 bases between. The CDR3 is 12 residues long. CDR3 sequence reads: CASSIDYQPQHF. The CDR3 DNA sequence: TGTGCCAGTAGTATAGACTATCAGCCCCAGCATTTT.

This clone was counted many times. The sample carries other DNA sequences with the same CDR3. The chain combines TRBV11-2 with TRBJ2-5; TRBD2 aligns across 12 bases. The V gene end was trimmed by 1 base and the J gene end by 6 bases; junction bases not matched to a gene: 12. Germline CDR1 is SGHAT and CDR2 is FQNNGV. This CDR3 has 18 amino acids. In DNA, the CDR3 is TGTGCCAGCAGCTTAGGCGGCCTAGCGGGAGGGCCGGGGAAGACCCAGTACTTC. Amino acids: CASSLGGLAGGPGKTQYF. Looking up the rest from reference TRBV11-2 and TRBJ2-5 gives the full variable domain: EAGVAQSPRYKIIEKRQSVAFWCNPISGHATLYWYQQILGQGPKLLIQFQNNGVVDDSQLPKDRFSAERLKGVDSTLKIQPAKLEDSAVYLCASSLGGLAGGPGKTQYFGPGTRLLVL.

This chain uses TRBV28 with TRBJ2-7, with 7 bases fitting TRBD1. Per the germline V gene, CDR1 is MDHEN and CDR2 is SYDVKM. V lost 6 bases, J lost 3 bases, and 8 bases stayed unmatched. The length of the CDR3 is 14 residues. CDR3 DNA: TGTGCCAGCAGCCGGACCCGACAGGGCTACGAGCAGTACTTC. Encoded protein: CASSRTRQGYEQYF.

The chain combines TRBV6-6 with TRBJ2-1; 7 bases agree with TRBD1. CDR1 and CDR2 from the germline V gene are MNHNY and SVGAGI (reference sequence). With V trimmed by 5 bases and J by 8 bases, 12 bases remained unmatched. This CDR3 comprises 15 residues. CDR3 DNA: TGTGCCAGCAGTCCACAGGGGACCTCGACGGATGAGCAGTTCTTC. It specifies CASSPQGTSTDEQFF.

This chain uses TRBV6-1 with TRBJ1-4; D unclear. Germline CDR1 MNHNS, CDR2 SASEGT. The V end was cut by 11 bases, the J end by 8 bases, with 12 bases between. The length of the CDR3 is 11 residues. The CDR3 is CACSIGEKLFF. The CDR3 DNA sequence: TGTGCCTGTAGTATTGGAGAAAAACTGTTTTTT.

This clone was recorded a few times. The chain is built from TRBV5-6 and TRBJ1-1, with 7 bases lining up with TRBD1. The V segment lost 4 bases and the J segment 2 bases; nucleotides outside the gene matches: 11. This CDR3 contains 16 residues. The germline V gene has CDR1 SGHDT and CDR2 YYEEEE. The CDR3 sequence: CASSRTLQGINTEAFF. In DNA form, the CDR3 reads TGTGCCAGCAGCCGGACCCTACAGGGGATTAACACTGAAGCTTTCTTT.

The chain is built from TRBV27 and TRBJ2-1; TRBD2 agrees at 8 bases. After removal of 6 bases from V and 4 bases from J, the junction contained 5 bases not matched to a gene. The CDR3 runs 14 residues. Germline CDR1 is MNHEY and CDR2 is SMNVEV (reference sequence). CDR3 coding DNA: TGTGCCAGCAGGTTTAGCGGGATATACAATGAGCAGTTCTTC. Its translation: CASRFSGIYNEQFF.

This CDR3 is CAILDGSGADTQYF. CDR3 DNA sequence: TGTGCCATCTTGGACGGGAGTGGTGCAGATACGCAGTATTTT. This chain uses TRBV10-3 with TRBJ2-3; possibly TRBD2 for D (6 bases). CDR1 and CDR2 (germline): ENHRY, SYGVKD. This CDR3 contains 14 residues. Trimming pared 8 bases from V and 4 bases from J, leaving 16 bases between.